This TCR beta chain stems from a study of blood T cell repertoires in COVID-19. Whole-study context: Sources were T cells, B-cell-depleted T cells, or PBMCs; the material itself was cDNA or gDNA.

The CDR3 totals 13 residues. CDR1 and CDR2 (germline): ENHRY, SYGVKD. V lost 8 bases and J 7 bases, leaving 17 bases between the germline ends. Sequencing used immunoSEQ multiplex PCR; TCRdb keeps in-frame clones, though not all of them. The top ten hold 32% of the sample, which has about 14,000 clones, 84% seen once. The clonotype was recovered from a man between 50 and 59 years old with active COVID-19. This sequence joins TRBV10-3 and TRBJ1-1; perhaps TRBD1 as D (6 bases). Sequenced material: peripheral blood. CDR3 nucleotide sequence: TGTGCCATCTGGGTGGGGGGGCGAGGTGAAGCTTTCTTT. Translating it yields CAIWVGGRGEAFF.